The clone carrying this T cell receptor (beta chain) was detected many times. Its antigen remains unknown. Sequenced patients had shown CD8+CD57+ cell expansion by flow cytometry. In germline, CDR1 is SGDLS, CDR2 YYNGEE. Trimming took off 2 bases at V and 5 bases at J, with 13 bases between the two ends. This CDR3 has 14 amino acids. These data originate in a study of CD8+CD57+ T cells in acquired aplastic anemia. Turning to the study itself: DNA per sorted CD4+ or CD8+ sample ranged about 0.18 to 30 ug, averaging approximately 3.3 ug. Overall study findings and caveats: Twenty-nine shared CD8+ CDR3s appeared highly expressed within patients' immunodominant clones.

TCR beta VDJ combinations and CDR3 sequences were profiled from genomic DNA. A single record per CDR3 protein comes from TCRdb applying MiXCR to the reads. Counted here are 150,000 to 200,000 distinct CDR3 sequences, around 48% occurring once; the ten biggest clones make up about 1.8%. This TCR derives from a human donor with aplastic anemia. Sequences were obtained from sorted CD4+, CD8+, or CD8+CD57+ T cells (not recorded which) from PBMCs. The rearrangement uses TRBV9 and TRBJ2-5; D might be TRBD1 (6 bases). The CDR3 coding sequence is TGTGCCAGCAGCGTTCAGGGAAGGGGGGAGACCCAGTACTTC. Residues: CASSVQGRGETQYF. The whole variable domain, remainder taken from reference TRBV9 and TRBJ2-5, is DSGVTQTPKHLITATGQRVTLRCSPRSGDLSVYWYQQSLDQGLQFLIQYYNGEERAKGNILERFSAQQFPDLHSELNLSSLELGDSALYFCASSVQGRGETQYFGPGTRLLVL.